This T cell receptor (beta chain) was sequenced in a study of beta chain features in type 1 diabetes. Study overall: Cell yields, gender and age were similar in healthy donors and patients.

The entirety of the isolated RNA underwent reverse transcription, so expressed TCRB transcripts were sequenced. Measured with immunoSEQ multiplex PCR; TCRdb has only the in-frame clones, and not every one. The sample has a few hundred thousand clones, roughly 13% seen once. This clone was detected only a few times. The target antigen is unknown. Study-wide results and caveats: Among patients with Type 1 diabetes, TCRB CDR3s were moderately but significantly shorter in every one of the four CD4+ subsets. Whether TCRB rearrangement is influenced by HLA type went unresolved here. Cells with high TCR expression could be over-represented when cDNA is sequenced.

Sorted populations all exceeded 95% purity. This CDR3 has 15 amino acids. Germline-derived CDR1 and CDR2 are SGDLS and YYNGEE. Trimming removed 0 bases from V and 0 bases from J, with 9 bases in between. The sequence was obtained from a woman between 18 and 29 years old with type 1 diabetes. Sequenced sample: naive CD4+ T cells from blood. The chain combines TRBV9 with TRBJ2-5, with D maybe TRBD2 (5 bases). The CDR3 here is CASSVAPGNQETQYF. The CDR3 region has the DNA TGTGCCAGCAGCGTAGCTCCGGGAAACCAAGAGACCCAGTACTTC.